There are a few counts of the clone carrying this T cell receptor beta chain. This sample is drawn from a study of T and B cells in COVID-19 patients. TRB rearrangements were amplified by multiplex PCR with BIOMED2 TRB-A/B primers. TCRdb re-analysed the multiplex PCR reads in MiXCR, keeping a single row per CDR3 protein. Of fewer than 3,500 distinct CDR3 sequences in the sample, 20% to 25% were seen once. The CDR3 runs 15 residues. The germline gives CDR1 MNHEY, CDR2 SVGEGT. Trimming at V came to 6 bases and at J to 5 bases, leaving 6 bases not matched to a gene. From blood, roughly 250-550 ng of genomic DNA served as TRB template.

The source material was blood. The TCR was taken from a human donor with active COVID-19. The chain combines TRBV6-2 or TRBV6-3 with TRBJ1-5; 11 positions match TRBD1. The CDR3 nucleotides read TGTGCCAGCAGCCCTGGGACAGGGGGTTATCAGCCCCAGCATTTT. Translating it yields CASSPGTGGYQPQHF.